At least ten counts were recorded for the clone carrying this T cell receptor (beta chain). The library was built from about 0.4 ug RNA with molecular barcoded adaptors for alpha/delta and beta/gamma chains. A single record per CDR3 protein comes from TCRdb applying MiXCR to the reads. The sample includes roughly 38,000 distinct CDR3 sequences, over 10% of them seen just once. There are 14 residues in the CDR3. Germline-derived CDR1 and CDR2 are SGHRS and YFSETQ. The germline V and J ends were trimmed by 0 bases and 6 bases, with 12 bases remaining between them. The sample originates from a study of read filtering for tumor transcriptome and immune sequencing.

Specimen: a population of CD138-negative cells sorted from bone marrow. The sequence was obtained from a donor at least 40 years old with multiple myeloma. The chain uses TRBV5-1 and TRBJ1-1, with a weak D call TRBD1 (5 bases). This CDR3 is CASSLEAGRAEAFF. The CDR3 DNA sequence: TGCGCCAGCAGCTTGGAAGCAGGGCGGGCTGAAGCTTTCTTT.